This T cell receptor beta chain was recorded in a study of shared clonotypes between healthy human individuals. Produced via immunoSEQ multiplex PCR; TCRdb's table is partial and in-frame only. This sample carries some 980,000 clones, about 80% of them seen once, and the ten largest clones take nearly 1.5%. This clone was seen a few times. Antigen specificity is unknown. V lost 2 bases, J lost 5 bases, and 6 bases lay in between. The CDR3 loop spans 12 amino acids. The germline gives CDR1 MGHDK, CDR2 SYGVNS. Findings and limits, study-wide: Inspection by rarefaction showed sorted-subset sequencing to be incomplete despite large depth.

Donors, healthy HIV-negative adults, lacked recent acute infections or vaccinations. All participating donors were Caucasian adults from Nashville, Tennessee. The source of this sequence is a man between 18 and 35 years old in good health. V gene TRBV25-1 combines with J gene TRBJ1-2; no clear D. Sequenced material: memory CD4+ T cells sorted from blood. The subset is: CD45RA-negative fraction. CDR3 nucleotides: TGTGCCAGCAGTGAAGGGCTGTATGGCTACACCTTC. Its protein is CASSEGLYGYTF.